One sample yielded the 9 T cell receptor beta chains listed below, sequenced in a study of blood T cell repertoires in COVID-19. Some clones are missing from TCRdb's copy, which holds only in-frame ones; the method was immunoSEQ multiplex PCR. Of roughly 200,000 clones in the sample, 75% to 90% are singletons; the top ten hold around 7.5%. The sample taken for sequencing was peripheral blood. The receptor set was obtained from a woman aged 55 to 70 with acute or convalescent COVID-19.

The chain combines TRBV19 with TRBJ2-1; a weak D match, TRBD1 (6 bases). The CDR3 spans 14 residues. V was cut by 3 bases and J by 7 bases, with 13 bases left in between. Germline-derived CDR1 and CDR2 are LNHDA and SQIVND (reference sequence). CDR3: CASSIGIQGNEQFF. The CDR3 region has the DNA TGTGCCAGTAGTATTGGAATACAGGGTAATGAGCAGTTCTTC.

This chain connects TRBV27 to TRBJ1-2; D gene uncertain. The CDR3 length is 13 residues. Trimming took 3 bases from V and 8 from J, leaving 13 bases between them. Germline values: CDR1 MNHEY, CDR2 SMNVEV (reference sequence). The CDR3 sequence is CASSLKGIAGYTF. The CDR3 DNA sequence: TGTGCCAGCAGTTTGAAAGGAATAGCAGGCTACACCTTC.

This CDR3 reads CASSLDGGSGYTF. CDR3 DNA: TGTGCCAGCAGCTTAGACGGCGGGAGCGGCTACACCTTC. The chain links TRBV11-2 to TRBJ1-2; D gene uncertain. Trimming cost V 0 bases and J 8 bases, with 10 bases left between them. Germline CDR1 reads SGHAT; CDR2 reads FQNNGV. This CDR3 comprises 13 residues. The whole variable domain, filled in from reference TRBV11-2 and TRBJ1-2, reads EAGVAQSPRYKIIEKRQSVAFWCNPISGHATLYWYQQILGQGPKLLIQFQNNGVVDDSQLPKDRFSAERLKGVDSTLKIQPAKLEDSAVYLCASSLDGGSGYTFGSGTRLTVV.

The chain combines TRBV7-2 with TRBJ2-5; 7 bases are a match to TRBD1. J gave up 5 bases and V 5 bases, and 8 bases lay outside the gene matches. The CDR3 has 14 residues. Germline lookup yields CDR1 SGHTA and CDR2 FQGNSA. The CDR3 DNA is TGTGCCAGCAGCACCCGACAGGGTCTGGAGACCCAGTACTTC. It translates to CASSTRQGLETQYF.

This clone has ten or more counts. This rearrangement joins TRBV7-8 to TRBJ1-5, with D unresolved. Germline CDR1 and CDR2: SGHVS and FQNEAQ. The CDR3 length is 14 residues. Trimming stripped 6 bases from V and 4 bases from J, with 13 bases between. This CDR3 is CASSHGSFNQPQHF. The CDR3 DNA follows: TGTGCCAGCAGTCACGGTAGTTTTAATCAGCCCCAGCATTTT.

The V call is TRBV9, the J call TRBJ2-2; TRBD2 aligns across 7 bases. V was pared by 2 bases and J by 1 base, with 2 bases of the junction left unmatched. Germline CDR1 is SGDLS and CDR2 is YYNGEE. This CDR3 has 15 residues. The CDR3 DNA sequence: TGTGCCAGCAGCGTCCGCGGGGGGAACACCGGGGAGCTGTTTTTT. Translating gives CASSVRGGNTGELFF.

The genes are TRBV19 and TRBJ2-2, with TRBD2 identical over 13 bases. This CDR3 comprises 16 residues. The germline V gene encodes CDR1 LNHDA and CDR2 SQIVND (reference sequence). The junction had 11 bases not matched to a gene; V was cut back by 11 bases and J by 5 bases. The DNA for the CDR3 is TGTGCCTCCAAAGGCGGACTAGCGGGAGAGACCGGGGAGCTGTTTTTT. Protein sequence: CASKGGLAGETGELFF.

The gene calls are TRBV20-1 and TRBJ1-2, with a possible D match to TRBD1 (5 bases). In germline, CDR1 is DFQATT, CDR2 SNEGSKA (reference sequence). Trimming stripped 5 bases from V and 7 bases from J, with 17 bases between. The CDR3 contains 13 residues. In DNA, the CDR3 is TGCAGTGCTGGTGGGGAGGGGAAAGGTGGCTACACCTTC. It specifies CSAGGEGKGGYTF.

The chain combines TRBV29-1 with TRBJ1-1; D gene ambiguous. The CDR3 extends over 13 amino acids. The V gene's germline CDR1 is SQVTM and CDR2 ANQGSEA. With 3 bases removed from V and 1 base from J, the gap between germline ends came to 9 bases. CDR3 residues: CSVEAGPNTEAFF. DNA of the CDR3: TGCAGCGTTGAGGCAGGCCCGAACACTGAAGCTTTCTTT.